This T cell receptor (beta chain) was sequenced for a study of cytomegalovirus exposure and HLA in healthy donors. Overall study results and limits: High sensitivity and specificity were reportedly achieved when the classifier diagnosed cytomegalovirus status.

To note about this clone: Its antigen is unknown.

The CDR3 is made up of 12 amino acids. V lost 4 bases to trimming and J lost 3 bases, with 8 bases between them. In germline, CDR1 is SGHDT, CDR2 YYEEEE. PCR primers comprised 60 Vbeta and 13 Jbeta primers. Original analysis: An analysis performed later counted roughly 80 million unique TCR beta chains (roughly 11 million of them shared). The data were produced by immunoSEQ multiplex PCR, yet TCRdb's version contains in-frame clones alone and is incomplete. That table furnishes V, J and clone size, whereas the DNA furnished D and trimming. Seen here are some 44,000 clones, around 90% observed once, and the top ten hold 8%.

Material for sequencing was PBMCs. This chain connects TRBV5-6 to TRBJ2-7, with unresolved D. The sequence came from a woman aged 40-49 years in good health and CMV-seropositive. CDR3 in DNA: TGTGCCAGCAGCGGTCTCAGCTACGAGCAGTACTTC. Protein: CASSGLSYEQYF.